This TCR beta chain was recorded in a study of CD8+ T cells in alopecia areata. Study findings and constraints: Lesional scalp, notably in alopecia totalis/universalis, had clonality above that of normal scalp. For patients receiving tofacitinib, scalp clonality and expanded CD8+ clones among the top 100 significantly decreased.

Note on this clone: Its antigen is not known.

In each case, RNA was isolated and then reverse transcribed into cDNA as the sequencing template. The protocol was immunoSEQ multiplex PCR, while the TCRdb copy is restricted to in-frame clones and leaves out a portion. The table has some 200,000 clones, 50% to 70% seen once. The CDR3 runs to 16 residues. The V and J ends lost 0 bases and 7 bases respectively, with 16 bases between them. Germline CDR1 PRHDT, CDR2 FYEKMQ (reference sequence). The treatment here: oral pan-JAK inhibitor, 5-10 mg twice daily. The sequenced sample was CD4+ T cells sorted from blood, obtained at week 4, from a patient treated with tofacitinib. This rearrangement joins TRBV13 to TRBJ1-3, with D uncertain. The clonotype originates from a human donor with alopecia areata. In nucleotides, the CDR3 is TGTGCCAGCAGCTTAGGGCAGCCACTATCGGGCAACACCATATATTTT. This gives the protein CASSLGQPLSGNTIYF.